The clone carrying this T cell receptor beta chain was seen a single time. This record comes from a study of Ad26.COV2.S vaccination and SARS-CoV-2 variants. The sample's treatment: roughly 20 received Ad26.COV2.S at low or high dose, single or two shots; 5 received placebo; per-sample allocation not given. The investigators took samples on day 63 after the first vaccine or placebo injection. Adults aged 18-55 years in Boston included the donor. Data came from immunoSEQ multiplex PCR; TCRdb stores just in-frame clones and leaves some out. The table lists under 400,000 clones, 87% of them singletons, with around 3.6% in the top ten. This CDR3 is built from 13 residues. The germline V and J ends were trimmed by 4 bases and 3 bases, with 10 bases remaining between them. Germline values: CDR1 SGHNT, CDR2 YYREEE (reference sequence).

The TCR sequence derives from a person aged 18-65 years who received the Ad26.COV2.S COVID-19 vaccine or a placebo. The sample consisted of peripheral blood, taken in a trial of Ad26.COV2.S vaccine versus placebo. The chain uses TRBV5-4 and TRBJ2-5, with unresolved D. CDR3 in amino acids: CASSPGREETQYF. Here the CDR3 DNA reads TGTGCCAGCAGCCCCGGAAGGGAAGAGACCCAGTACTTC.